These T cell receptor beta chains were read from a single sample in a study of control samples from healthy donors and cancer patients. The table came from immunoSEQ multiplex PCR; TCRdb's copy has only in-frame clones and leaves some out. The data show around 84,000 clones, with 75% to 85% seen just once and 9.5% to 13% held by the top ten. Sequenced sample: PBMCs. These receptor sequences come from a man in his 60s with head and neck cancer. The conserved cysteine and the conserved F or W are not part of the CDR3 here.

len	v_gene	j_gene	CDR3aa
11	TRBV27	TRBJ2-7	ASSFRRAYEQY
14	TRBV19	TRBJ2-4	ASSIIGGLAKNIQY
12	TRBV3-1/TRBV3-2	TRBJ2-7	ASSQEDRTYEQY
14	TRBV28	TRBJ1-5	ASSLGGFYGNQPQH
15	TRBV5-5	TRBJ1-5	ASRPGQADYSNQPQH
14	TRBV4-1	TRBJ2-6	ASSPLGAGGNNVLT
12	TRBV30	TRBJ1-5	AWSLGTVNQPQH
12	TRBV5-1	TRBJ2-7	ASSVDRLTYEQY
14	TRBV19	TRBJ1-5	ASSKGRGQGQQPQH
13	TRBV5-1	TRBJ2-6	ASSFQGVGANVLT
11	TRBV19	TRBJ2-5	ASSRGLQETQY
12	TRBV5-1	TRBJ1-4	ASSRTGGSEKLF
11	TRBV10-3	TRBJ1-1	ATASGPFTWAF
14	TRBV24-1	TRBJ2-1	ATSDLVGSSYNEQF
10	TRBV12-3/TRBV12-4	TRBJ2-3	ASSSQTDTQY
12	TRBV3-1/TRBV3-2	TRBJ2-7	ASSSRDYLYEQY
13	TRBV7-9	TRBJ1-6	ASSLASGPNSPLH
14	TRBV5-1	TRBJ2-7	ASSATVSGYGYEQY
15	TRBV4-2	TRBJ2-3	ASSQGSSGSSTDTQY
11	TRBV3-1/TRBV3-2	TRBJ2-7	ASMDRGLREQY
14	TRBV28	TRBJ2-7	ASQDRGPSVSYEQY
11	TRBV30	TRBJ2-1	AWSQGLHNEQF
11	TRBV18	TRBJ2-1	ASSGRTDNEQF
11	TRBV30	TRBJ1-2	ACKTVTLGGYT
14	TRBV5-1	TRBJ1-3	ASSLEALRPGNTIY
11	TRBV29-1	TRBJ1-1	SVETGRNTEAF
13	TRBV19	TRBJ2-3	ASSTVGVGADTQY
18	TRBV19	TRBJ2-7	ASSIARTTGTGSRAYEQY
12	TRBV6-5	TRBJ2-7	ASSYTGTTYEQY
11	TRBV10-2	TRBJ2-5	ASFLAGGETQY
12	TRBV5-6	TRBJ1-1	ASNLGRRGTEAF
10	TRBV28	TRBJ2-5	ASSKDVETQY
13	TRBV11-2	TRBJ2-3	ASSLRGGWSDTQY
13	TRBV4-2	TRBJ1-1	ASSQDGNGGTEAF
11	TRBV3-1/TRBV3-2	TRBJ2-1	AVGTRSSDEQF
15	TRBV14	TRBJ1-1	ASSQDWGTAMNTEAF
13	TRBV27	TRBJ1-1	ASSLSLGVWGEAF
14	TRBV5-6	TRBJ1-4	ASSLETGTRNEKLF
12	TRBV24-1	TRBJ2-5	ATSEQTRQETQY
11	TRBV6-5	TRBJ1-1	ASTPEWNTEAF
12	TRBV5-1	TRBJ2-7	ASSLERLSYEQY
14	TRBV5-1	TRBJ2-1	ASSSPWGGLVGEQF
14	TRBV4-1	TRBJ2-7	ASSQDPSFSSYEQY
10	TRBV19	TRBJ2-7	ASSTRVGEQY
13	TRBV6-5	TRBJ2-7	ASSSLAGGRDEQY
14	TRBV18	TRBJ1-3	ASSPRQGQSGDTIY
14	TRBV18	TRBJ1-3	ASSQNDGYSGNTIY
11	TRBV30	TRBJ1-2	AWSRDRPYGYT
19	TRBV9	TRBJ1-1	ASSVGRDRVFFRGRNTEAF